The 3 T cell receptor beta chains presented below share a single source sample, sequenced in a study of T-cell memory formation after mild COVID-19. TCRdb independently ran MiXCR on the 5' RACE reads; one entry per CDR3 protein. This table holds just over 60,000 distinct CDR3 sequences, roughly 9.9% found once. Sequencing was carried out using PBMCs or a T cell subset sorted from them (not recorded which). The receptors come from a man aged 18-30 years who had mild COVID-19 (a few samples of this study predate the infection). Cell type and time point are not known.

The table lists this clonotype with many counts. The rearrangement links TRBV5-1 to TRBJ1-6; the D is unclear. Trimming stripped 0 bases from V and 10 bases from J, with 11 bases between. The germline V gene has CDR1 SGHRS and CDR2 YFSETQ. This CDR3 is 14 amino acids long. This CDR3 reads CASSLEQPGSPLHF. CDR3 sequence (DNA): TGCGCCAGCAGCTTGGAACAGCCCGGATCACCCCTCCACTTT.

This clonotype was detected many times. V gene TRBV20-1 combines with J gene TRBJ2-7; 7 bases agree with TRBD1. Germline CDR1 reads DFQATT; CDR2 reads SNEGSKA (reference sequence). Trimming at V came to 2 bases and at J to 4 bases, leaving 8 bases not matched to a gene. This CDR3 spans 14 amino acids. The CDR3 region has the DNA TGCAGTGCTAGACAGACAGGGTCGGGTTACGAGCAGTACTTC. Residues: CSARQTGSGYEQYF.

The chain is built from TRBV3-1 and TRBJ2-7; D tentatively fits TRBD1 or TRBD2 (5 bases each). The CDR3 runs to 14 residues. Germline values: CDR1 LGHDT, CDR2 YNNKEL (reference sequence). V lost 1 base and J 7 bases, leaving 14 bases between the germline ends. Here the CDR3 DNA reads TGTGCCAGCAGCCAAGGAACGATGTGGGGGGAGCAGTACGTC. Amino acid sequence: CASSQGTMWGEQYV.